These 31 T cell receptor beta chains were sequenced from one sample in a study of identical twins (TCRdb year 2016). The library was made by 5' RACE. TCRdb records Illumina HiSeq 2000 as the sequencer. Using fastp trimming at Q25 and MiXCR clonotype assembly, TCRdb reanalyzed the public sequencing data and kept in-frame beta chains. Each entry merges the rows of one CDR3 protein and shows their most common DNA and genes. The sample includes under 900,000 distinct CDR3 sequences, with 18% observed a single time. The ten largest clones capture around 13% of the sample. The data also belong to a second study, concerning T cells expressing NK-cell markers.

Sequenced sample: PBMCs. These receptors came from a woman between 18 and 29 years old in good health.

This clonotype has ten or more counts. The chain couples TRBV15 to TRBJ1-4, with D maybe TRBD1 (5 bases). Germline loops: CDR1 LNHNV, CDR2 YYDKDF (reference sequence). The CDR3 is 14 amino acids. Deletions cut 5 bases from V and 10 bases from J, with 17 bases between. The CDR3 DNA reads TGTGCCACCAGCTCACCCGCTGGGGACGGAAAACTGTTTTTT. Residues: CATSSPAGDGKLFF.

This clonotype was counted only a few times. The chain is built from TRBV10-3 and TRBJ1-1; weak D call: TRBD1 (6 bases). Germline V gives CDR1 ENHRY, CDR2 SYGVKD. V was cut by 5 bases and J by 5 bases, with 12 bases left in between. The CDR3 runs 13 residues. The CDR3 is CAISPGVATEAFF. The CDR3 nucleotides are TGTGCCATCAGTCCAGGGGTTGCGACTGAAGCTTTCTTT.

There are a few counts of this clonotype. The rearrangement joins TRBV5-1 to TRBJ1-5, with D perhaps matching TRBD1 (5 bases). Trimming left V 5 bases short and J 3 bases short, with 9 bases between. This CDR3 has 13 residues. Germline CDR1 reads SGHRS; CDR2 reads YFSETQ. The CDR3 here is CASSVGDNQPQHF. The CDR3 bases are TGCGCCAGCAGTGTAGGGGACAATCAGCCCCAGCATTTT.

The chain employs TRBV12-3 or TRBV12-4 and TRBJ1-2; 7 bases map to TRBD1. V lost 1 base and J lost 8; bases outside the gene matches: 10. The CDR3 contains 15 residues. The CDR3 nucleotides read TGTGCCAGCAGTTTAGACCCAGGGGGTCGGATGGGCTACACCTTC. This encodes CASSLDPGGRMGYTF.

The chain employs TRBV6-5 and TRBJ2-1; 9 bases match TRBD2. This CDR3 spans 16 amino acids. Per the germline V gene, CDR1 is MNHEY and CDR2 is SVGAGI. Trimming cost V 2 bases and J 5 bases; bases outside gene matches: 7. The CDR3 loop reads CASSYGGGAINNEQFF. In DNA form, the CDR3 reads TGTGCCAGCAGTTACGGCGGGGGGGCCATCAACAATGAGCAGTTCTTC.

As to this clonotype: At one boundary the junction diverges from the germline segment, which might be a read error. The chain links TRBV9 to TRBJ2-3; the match to TRBD2 covers 7 bases. Germline V gene sequence: CDR1 SGDLS, CDR2 YYNGEE. The CDR3 length is 15 residues. The CDR3 coding sequence is TGTGCCAGCAGCGTTGGGACTACTTTAACGGATACGCTGTATTTT. It specifies CASSVGTTLTDTLYF.

V is TRBV5-1 and J is TRBJ2-7, with D perhaps matching TRBD2 (6 bases). The CDR3 is 20 amino acids. The V and J ends lost 4 bases and 0 bases respectively, with 29 bases between them. Germline CDR1 and CDR2: SGHRS and YFSETQ. The CDR3 sequence: CASSPPRREALAGTSYEQYF. The CDR3 coding sequence is TGCGCCAGCAGCCCGCCAAGGAGGGAGGCTTTGGCGGGCACCTCCTACGAGCAGTACTTC.

In its sample, this clonotype was seen once. The V and J genes are TRBV10-3 and TRBJ2-5, with D hard to call. Trimming cost V 2 bases and J 5 bases, with 9 bases left between them. The CDR3 has 13 residues. Looked up from germline, CDR1 is ENHRY and CDR2 is SYGVKD. The chain's CDR3 is CAISERGSETQYF. The CDR3 DNA is TGTGCCATCAGTGAGCGTGGATCGGAGACCCAGTACTTC.

This clonotype has only a few counts. The chain is built from TRBV7-9 and TRBJ2-5, with D unresolved. Trimming left V 5 bases short and J 5 bases short, with 18 bases between. This CDR3 spans 15 amino acids. Germline loops: CDR1 SEHNR, CDR2 FQNEAQ (reference sequence). CDR3 nucleotides: TGTGCCAGCAGCCTAGAAGTCCTAGTGGGCGAGACCCAGTACTTC. This sequence encodes CASSLEVLVGETQYF.

This clonotype occurred a few times. The chain combines TRBV10-3 with TRBJ1-2; 7 bases are shared with TRBD1. Germline V gene lookup returns CDR1 ENHRY and CDR2 SYGVKD. Unmatched junction bases numbered 5, after V lost 7 bases and J lost 6 bases. This CDR3 contains 12 residues. The CDR3 region is CAITPGQHGYTF. The CDR3 bases are TGTGCCATCACCCCGGGACAGCATGGCTACACCTTC.

V is TRBV20-1 and J is TRBJ2-1; D call uncertain. Per the germline V gene, CDR1 is DFQATT and CDR2 is SNEGSKA (reference sequence). This CDR3 has 14 amino acids. The V end lost 0 bases, the J end lost 5 bases, and 11 bases lay between the germline ends. The CDR3 sequence: CSARDLQKHNEQFF. CDR3 DNA: TGCAGTGCTAGAGATCTTCAGAAACACAATGAGCAGTTCTTC.

CDR3 bases: TGTGCCAGCAGCTTAAACAGGGGAAGCTCCTACAATGAGCAGTTCTTC. Translation gives CASSLNRGSSYNEQFF. The chain recombines TRBV7-2 with TRBJ2-1, with 7 bases matching TRBD1. Germline-derived CDR1 and CDR2 are SGHTA and FQGNSA. There are 16 residues in the CDR3. The J segment lost 0 bases and the V segment lost 2 bases, leaving 4 bases of the junction unmatched.

This rearrangement joins TRBV15 to TRBJ1-6; D remains ambiguous. Germline loops: CDR1 LNHNV, CDR2 YYDKDF (reference sequence). The CDR3 loop spans 15 amino acids. The germline V and J ends were trimmed by 0 bases and 11 bases, with 14 bases remaining between them. This chain's CDR3 is CATSRDGRATTPLHF. For the CDR3, the DNA is TGTGCCACCAGCAGAGATGGCCGAGCAACAACACCCCTCCACTTT.

The rearrangement links TRBV6-2 or TRBV6-3 to TRBJ2-7; D unresolved. The CDR3 runs 12 residues. V was cut by 5 bases and J by 1 base, with 6 bases left in between. CDR1 and CDR2 from the germline V gene are MNHEY and SVGEGT. As DNA, the CDR3 is TGTGCCAGCAGTACAACATCCTACGAGCAGTACTTC. Translating it yields CASSTTSYEQYF.

This chain connects TRBV9 to TRBJ2-5, with D perhaps assigned TRBD1 or TRBD2 (5 bases each). The CDR3 sequence is 15 residues long. V gave up 4 bases and J gave up 5 bases, with 18 bases separating them. Germline V gene sequence: CDR1 SGDLS, CDR2 YYNGEE. CDR3 in amino acids: CASSPGTYRGETQYF. As DNA, the CDR3 is TGTGCCAGCAGCCCCGGGACGTACCGTGGGGAGACCCAGTACTTC.

This clonotype was observed a few times. The genes are TRBV20-1 and TRBJ2-3; 8 bases line up with TRBD1. Germline V lookup: CDR1 DFQATT, CDR2 SNEGSKA (reference sequence). J gave up 0 bases and V 6 bases, and 8 bases lay outside the gene matches. The CDR3 totals 15 residues. The chain's CDR3 is CSASGQGDSTDTQYF. The CDR3 bases are TGCAGTGCATCTGGACAGGGAGATAGCACAGATACGCAGTATTTT.

Written as DNA, the CDR3 is TGCGCCAGCAGCCTATTTCACTCCGGGACAGATATCTACGAGCAGTACTTC. Amino acid sequence: CASSLFHSGTDIYEQYF. V usage is TRBV5-1 and J usage is TRBJ2-7, with 7 bases lining up with TRBD1. The CDR3 is 17 amino acids. CDR1 and CDR2 (germline): SGHRS, YFSETQ. V shed 4 bases and J 3 bases; nucleotides not matched to a gene: 16.

This clonotype appeared a few times. The chain couples TRBV20-1 to TRBJ2-5, with a weak D call TRBD2 (6 bases). Trimming left V 6 bases short and J 5 bases short, with 13 bases between. The CDR3 runs 12 residues. Germline V gene data show CDR1 as DFQATT and CDR2 as SNEGSKA (reference sequence). The CDR3 coding sequence is TGCAGTGCCAAGGCGCGGGATGAGACCCAGTACTTC. It codes for CSAKARDETQYF.

This sequence joins TRBV11-3 and TRBJ2-1; 9 bases are a match to TRBD2. This CDR3 has 15 residues. Germline CDR1 and CDR2: SGHNT and YENEEA. V shed 1 base, J shed 6 bases, and the junction held 4 bases outside the gene matches. DNA of the CDR3: TGTGCCAGCAGCTTAGTGGGCGGGGGGGCCAATGAGCAGTTCTTC. Its protein is CASSLVGGGANEQFF.

This clonotype was counted between two and nine times. V and J are TRBV9 and TRBJ2-3; tentatively, D is TRBD2 (6 bases). Germline V gene data show CDR1 as SGDLS and CDR2 as YYNGEE. V lost 0 bases and J 6 bases, leaving 11 bases between the germline ends. The CDR3 sequence is 14 residues long. The CDR3 here is CASSVAAGGDTQYF. The CDR3 DNA is TGTGCCAGCAGCGTAGCAGCGGGCGGCGATACGCAGTATTTT.

This rearrangement joins TRBV20-1 to TRBJ2-3; the D gene is possibly TRBD2 (5 bases). The germline V and J ends were trimmed by 3 bases and 0 bases, with 13 bases remaining between them. Looked up from germline, CDR1 is DFQATT and CDR2 is SNEGSKA (reference sequence). The length of the CDR3 is 15 residues. The CDR3 sequence: CSASRAGPSTDTQYF. CDR3 in DNA: TGCAGTGCTAGTCGGGCGGGTCCTAGCACAGATACGCAGTATTTT.

The chain carries TRBV20-1 and TRBJ2-1; D unresolved. In germline, CDR1 is DFQATT, CDR2 SNEGSKA (reference sequence). This CDR3 comprises 12 residues. Trimming took off 1 base at V and 5 bases at J, with 6 bases between the two ends. The CDR3 region is CSARGRNNEQFF. CDR3 DNA sequence: TGCAGTGCTAGAGGCAGAAACAATGAGCAGTTCTTC.

In this sample, this clonotype turned up many times. J is TRBJ1-1 and V is TRBV27; no definite D call. V dropped 7 bases and J dropped 0 bases, with 3 bases sitting between them. Germline-derived CDR1 and CDR2 are MNHEY and SMNVEV (reference sequence). The CDR3 has 11 residues. Here the CDR3 DNA reads TGTGCCAGCAAGGTGAACACTGAAGCTTTCTTT. It is translated as CASKVNTEAFF.

This clonotype appeared once. The chain joins TRBV5-1 to TRBJ2-7, with D perhaps assigned TRBD1 or TRBD2 (6 bases each). Germline V lookup: CDR1 SGHRS, CDR2 YFSETQ. V was shortened by 4 bases and J by 6 bases, with 26 bases between the two germline ends. CDR3 length: 17 residues. This CDR3 reads CASSPGGVQGLSSEQYF. The DNA for the CDR3 is TGCGCCAGCAGCCCCGGAGGGGTACAGGGCCTTTCTAGCGAGCAGTACTTC.

This clonotype was counted once. The genes are TRBV6-5 and TRBJ1-2; D not resolved. Germline-derived CDR1 and CDR2 are MNHEY and SVGAGI. V lost 4 bases to trimming and J lost 8 bases, with 8 bases between them. The CDR3 runs to 11 residues. The CDR3 bases are TGTGCCAGCAGTTCTGGGATAGGCTACACCTTC. Translating it yields CASSSGIGYTF.

This clonotype appeared a few times. The chain uses TRBV12-3 or TRBV12-4 and TRBJ1-3; D is uncertain. Trimming removed 11 bases at V and 4 bases at J, with 9 bases between. This CDR3 has 11 residues. CDR3 DNA sequence: TGTGCCGGGATGGTCGGAAACACCATATATTTT. Encoded protein: CAGMVGNTIYF.

This clonotype occurred a few times. The V and J genes are TRBV7-8 and TRBJ1-5; no firm D call. This CDR3 comprises 14 residues. V was clipped by 2 bases and J by 4 bases, with 9 bases between them. Germline CDR1 and CDR2: SGHVS and FQNEAQ. CDR3 bases: TGTGCCAGCAGCTTAATGCAGGTGAATCAGCCCCAGCATTTT. This codes for CASSLMQVNQPQHF.

Regarding this clonotype: The junction does not match germline at one end; this may be a read error. J is TRBJ2-3 and V is TRBV5-1; D is possibly TRBD1 (6 bases). Germline CDR1 and CDR2: SGHRS and YFSETQ. This CDR3 region has 14 residues. CDR3 sequence reads: CASSSLIQPGHHNF. For the CDR3, the DNA is TGCGCCAGCAGCTCCCTTATACAACCGGGACACCACAATTTT.

In the case of this clonotype: Mismatch with germline at one junction end may stem from a read error. The chain links TRBV6-5 to TRBJ2-7; weak D call: TRBD1 (6 bases). The CDR3 is made up of 13 amino acids. CDR1 and CDR2 (germline): MNHEY, SVGAGI. Here the CDR3 DNA reads TGTGCCACCAGTTGGGGGCGTTCCTACGAGCAGTACTTC. Protein: CATSWGRSYEQYF.

The V and J genes are TRBV6-1 and TRBJ2-3, with TRBD2 identical over 10 bases. The germline V gene encodes CDR1 MNHNS and CDR2 SASEGT. The CDR3 runs 14 residues. The junction had 5 bases not matched to a gene; V was cut back by 7 bases and J by 4 bases. Here the CDR3 DNA reads TGTGCCAGCAAACTAGCGGGACGGGCAGATACGCAGTATTTT. Translation gives CASKLAGRADTQYF.

V usage is TRBV7-2 and J usage is TRBJ1-5; D unclear. Germline CDR1 SGHTA, CDR2 FQGNSA. V lost 4 bases and J lost 6, with 10 bases in between. The CDR3 covers 13 residues. The CDR3 spells CASSSSGSQPQHF. The CDR3 DNA follows: TGTGCCAGCAGCTCGTCCGGCAGTCAGCCCCAGCATTTT.